The 22 T cell receptor beta chains presented below share a single source sample, sequenced in a study of OX40 agonist ivuxolimab in advanced cancers. Sequenced by immunoSEQ multiplex PCR; TCRdb stores in-frame clones only, minus some. The sample contains more than 65,000 clones, over 80% of which appear only once. The sequenced sample was CD4+ or CD8+ T cells sorted from blood, obtained in a trial of the OX40 agonist ivuxolimab. The receptors were sampled from an adult with an advanced solid tumor such as melanoma, head and neck, liver or kidney cancer.

The chain is built from TRBV6-1 and TRBJ2-7, with 10 nucleotides matching TRBD2. V was clipped by 7 bases and J by 3 bases; unmatched bases: 9. Germline V gene sequence: CDR1 MNHNS, CDR2 SASEGT. CDR3 length: 15 residues. The CDR3 here is CASISWTSGNYEQYF. The CDR3 DNA reads as TGTGCCAGCATAAGCTGGACTAGCGGAAACTACGAGCAGTACTTC.

This chain links TRBV7-2 with TRBJ2-3; the match to TRBD1 covers 10 bases. The CDR3 spans 16 residues. Germline V gives CDR1 SGHTA, CDR2 FQGNSA. V lost 5 bases to trimming and J lost 2 bases; unmatched junction nucleotides: 7. The CDR3 spells CASSAKTGGVTDTQYF. The DNA for the CDR3 is TGTGCCAGCAGCGCAAAGACAGGGGGCGTCACAGATACGCAGTATTTT.

This clone appeared a single time. This sequence joins TRBV6-1 and TRBJ2-7, with 10 bases identical to TRBD2. Germline CDR1 MNHNS, CDR2 SASEGT. The CDR3 totals 15 residues. After removal of 2 bases from V and 2 bases from J, the junction contained 3 bases not matched to a gene. The CDR3 nucleotides read TGTGCCAGCAGTGAACGACTAGCGGGTACCTACGAGCAGTACGTC. This translates into CASSERLAGTYEQYV.

The chain links TRBV30 to TRBJ2-5; no clear D gene. The CDR3 spans 15 residues. V was shortened by 2 bases and J by 4 bases, with 17 bases between the two germline ends. Germline CDR1 reads GTSNPN; CDR2 reads SVGIG (reference sequence). CDR3 in amino acids: CAWSFGRPGLETQYF. The CDR3 DNA follows: TGTGCCTGGAGTTTTGGTCGTCCGGGTTTAGAGACCCAGTACTTC.

The chain recombines TRBV2 with TRBJ2-7, with TRBD2 matching over 7 bases. This CDR3 is 13 amino acids long. Trimming cost V 7 bases and J 0 bases; bases outside gene matches: 3. Germline loops: CDR1 SNHLY, CDR2 FYNNEI. The CDR3 protein is CASTGGTSYEQYF. For the CDR3, the DNA is TGTGCCAGCACCGGGGGGACCTCCTACGAGCAGTACTTC.

The gene calls are TRBV30 and TRBJ1-1; no clear D. The V gene lost 1 base and the J gene lost 1 base, with 7 bases spanning the gap. Germline CDR1 GTSNPN, CDR2 SVGIG (reference sequence). This CDR3 is 13 amino acids long. CDR3 loop: CAWSGGSNTEAFF. Written as DNA, the CDR3 is TGTGCCTGGAGTGGGGGATCGAACACTGAAGCTTTCTTT. The full variable domain, rest sourced from reference TRBV30 and TRBJ1-1, is SQTIHQWPATLVQPVGSPLSLECTVEGTSNPNLYWYRQAAGRGLQLLFYSVGIGQISSEVPQNLSASRPQDRQFILSSKKLLLSDSGFYLCAWSGGSNTEAFFGQGTRLTVV.

This clone has only a few counts. The rearrangement links TRBV7-9 to TRBJ1-2, with D hard to call. Trimming removed 5 bases from V and 4 bases from J, with 5 bases in between. Germline values: CDR1 SEHNR, CDR2 FQNEAQ (reference sequence). CDR3 length: 11 residues. The CDR3 is CASSRGYGYTF. The CDR3 DNA follows: TGTGCCAGCAGCCGGGGCTATGGCTACACCTTC.

V gene TRBV29-1 combines with J gene TRBJ2-3; 11 bases match TRBD2. V lost 5 bases, J lost 2 bases, and 6 bases stayed unmatched. Per the germline V gene, CDR1 is SQVTM and CDR2 is ANQGSEA. The CDR3 has 15 amino acids. The CDR3 DNA reads as TGCAGCGTTAGGGGGACTAGCGGAGACACAGATACGCAGTATTTT. This encodes CSVRGTSGDTDTQYF.

The J gene is TRBJ2-1, the V gene TRBV27; perhaps D is TRBD1 or TRBD2 (6 bases each). Germline V gene sequence: CDR1 MNHEY, CDR2 SMNVEV (reference sequence). The CDR3 totals 15 residues. Trimming stripped 2 bases from V and 5 bases from J, with 13 bases between. CDR3 sequence reads: CASSLRGGTNNEQFF. Here the CDR3 DNA reads TGTGCCAGCAGTTTAAGGGGCGGGACAAACAATGAGCAGTTCTTC.

J is TRBJ1-2 and V is TRBV11-1, with D unresolved. Trimming shortened V by 5 bases and J by 9 bases, and 13 bases separated the two germline ends. The CDR3 is 12 amino acids. Germline lookup yields CDR1 SGHAT and CDR2 FQDESV (reference sequence). The CDR3 DNA reads as TGTGCCAGCAGCGACTTTGGGAGAAGCTACACCTTC. Translating it yields CASSDFGRSYTF.

CDR3 nucleotides: TGTGCCAGCAGCTTAACGAGAAACTATGGCTACACCTTC. This encodes CASSLTRNYGYTF. This chain joins TRBV11-1 and TRBJ1-2; D gene unclear. This CDR3 has 13 amino acids. In germline, CDR1 is SGHAT, CDR2 FQDESV (reference sequence). V was pared by 2 bases and J by 2 bases, with 6 bases between. Based on the CDR3 plus reference TRBV11-1 and TRBJ1-2, the full variable domain is EAEVAQSPRYKITEKSQAVAFWCDPISGHATLYWYRQILGQGPELLVQFQDESVVDDSQLPKDRFSAERLKGVDSTLKIQPAELGDSAMYLCASSLTRNYGYTFGSGTRLTVV.

The V and J genes are TRBV2 and TRBJ2-1; D unresolved. Germline CDR1 and CDR2: SNHLY and FYNNEI. This CDR3 has 13 amino acids. The germline V and J ends were trimmed by 2 bases and 13 bases, with 15 bases remaining between them. CDR3 in DNA: TGTGCCAGCAGTGAACGGGCCCAGTGGCGTCAGTTCTTC. Protein product: CASSERAQWRQFF. Full variable domain (rest looked up from reference TRBV2 and TRBJ2-1): EPEVTQTPSHQVTQMGQEVILRCVPISNHLYFYWYRQILGQKVEFLVSFYNNEISEKSEIFDDQFSVERPDGSNFTLKIRSTKLEDSAMYFCASSERAQWRQFFGPGTRLTVL.

V usage is TRBV14 and J usage is TRBJ1-2, with D possibly TRBD1 on 6 matching bases. The CDR3 spans 15 residues. CDR1 and CDR2 (germline): SGHDN, FVKESK. V was shortened by 1 base and J by 4 bases, with 13 bases between the two germline ends. The CDR3 DNA reads TGTGCCAGCAGCCAAGCAGGGGTTAAGGGCTATGGCTACACCTTC. Translating gives CASSQAGVKGYGYTF. The full variable domain, rest sourced from reference TRBV14 and TRBJ1-2, is EAGVTQFPSHSVIEKGQTVTLRCDPISGHDNLYWYRRVMGKEIKFLLHFVKESKQDESGMPNNRFLAERTGGTYSTLKVQPAELEDSGVYFCASSQAGVKGYGYTFGSGTRLTVV.

The rearrangement links TRBV7-2 to TRBJ2-5; TRBD1 or TRBD2 may be the D gene (6 bases each). Between the trimmed V and J ends, which lost 5 bases and 7 bases, there was a span of 23 bases. The CDR3 has 16 amino acids. Per germline, CDR1 SGHTA and CDR2 FQGNSA. CDR3 loop: CASSPNPGAGRGTQYF. CDR3 DNA sequence: TGTGCCAGCAGCCCCAACCCGGGGGCGGGTCGGGGGACCCAGTACTTC.

The chain uses TRBV21-1 and TRBJ2-1; TRBD2 was called by the table and not checked on the DNA. TRBV21-1 is a pseudogene. The CDR3 spans 16 residues. The CDR3 spells CASSKEGASPNNEQFF. The CDR3 nucleotides read TGTGCCAGCAGCAAAGAAGGAGCTAGCCCAAACAATGAGCAGTTCTTC.

V usage is TRBV29-1 and J usage is TRBJ2-7; 10 positions match TRBD1. The CDR3 extends over 15 amino acids. Germline lookup yields CDR1 SQVTM and CDR2 ANQGSEA. V was pared by 6 bases and J by 0 bases, with 8 bases of the junction left unmatched. In nucleotides, the CDR3 is TGCAGCGTGCGACCCGACAGGGGGCTCTCCTACGAGCAGTACTTC. It yields the protein CSVRPDRGLSYEQYF.

V usage is TRBV28 and J usage is TRBJ2-6, with TRBD2 matching over 7 bases. V gave up 3 bases and J gave up 0 bases; unmatched junction bases: 14. Germline loops: CDR1 MDHEN, CDR2 SYDVKM. The CDR3 length is 20 residues. The CDR3 spells CASSLSAGRGSSSGANVLTF. The CDR3 DNA reads TGTGCCAGCAGTTTGTCAGCGGGGAGAGGCTCTAGCTCTGGGGCCAACGTCCTGACTTTC.

The V and J genes are TRBV7-2 and TRBJ2-2; the match to TRBD2 covers 10 bases. CDR1 is SGHTA, CDR2 FQGNSA, per germline. CDR3 size: 18 residues. J gave up 3 bases and V 2 bases, and 9 bases lay outside the gene matches. The CDR3: CASSLWLAGGPDTGELFF. CDR3 in DNA: TGTGCCAGCAGCTTATGGTTAGCGGGAGGACCAGACACCGGGGAGCTGTTTTTT.

V is TRBV23-1 and J is TRBJ1-2; tentative D call: TRBD1 (5 bases). TRBV23-1 is known as an ORF, though its function is uncertain. Trimming removed 0 bases at V and 1 base at J, with 15 bases between. There are 17 residues in the CDR3. The chain's CDR3 is CASSQSERGKGNYGYTF. For the CDR3, the DNA is TGCGCCAGCAGTCAATCCGAAAGGGGAAAAGGTAACTATGGCTACACCTTC.

This chain uses TRBV4-1 with TRBJ2-1; D unresolved. The germline CDR1 and CDR2 sequences are MGHRA and YSYEKL. V dropped 4 bases and J dropped 5 bases, with 12 bases sitting between them. The CDR3 is made up of 14 amino acids. CDR3: CASSLSWANNEQFF. The CDR3, as DNA: TGCGCCAGCAGCCTGTCGTGGGCGAACAATGAGCAGTTCTTC.

The rearrangement links TRBV5-4 to TRBJ1-1, with a possible D match to TRBD1 (5 bases). The V gene's germline CDR1 is SGHNT and CDR2 YYREEE (reference sequence). Trimming removed 3 bases at V and 0 bases at J, with 15 bases between. The CDR3 consists of 16 residues. The DNA of the CDR3 is TGTGCCAGCAGCTGGGATGCGGGACGGATGAACACTGAAGCTTTCTTT. This gives the protein CASSWDAGRMNTEAFF.

The sample holds a few counts of this clone. This chain joins TRBV6-5 and TRBJ1-6; D remains unclear. CDR3 length: 13 amino acids. V dropped 5 bases and J dropped 7 bases, with 9 bases sitting between them. Per the germline V gene, CDR1 is MNHEY and CDR2 is SVGAGI. Written as DNA, the CDR3 is TGTGCCAGCAGTCGCGGAACCAATTCACCCCTCCACTTT. It specifies CASSRGTNSPLHF.